This T cell receptor (beta chain) was profiled in a study of circulating tumor DNA in untreated peripheral T-cell lymphoma. Broader study findings: In about 76% of patients, tumor-specific clonotypes were identified.

The germline V gene encodes CDR1 MDHEN and CDR2 SYDVKM. The CDR3 has 13 residues. Trimming took off 2 bases at V and 3 bases at J, with 5 bases between the two ends. The tumor tissue sample was taken at baseline before any treatment. The assay was immunoSEQ multiplex PCR, and TCRdb's table has in-frame clones only and misses some. The table includes over 4,000 clones, 60% to 75% detected once. Comment on this clone: What it binds is not known.

This receptor was taken from a human donor with peripheral T-cell lymphoma. The chain combines TRBV28 with TRBJ1-5; D gene uncertain. The sequencing sample was made of tumor tissue. CDR3 DNA: TGTGCCAGCAGTTTAGAGTCCAATCAGCCCCAGCATTTT. Amino acid sequence: CASSLESNQPQHF.